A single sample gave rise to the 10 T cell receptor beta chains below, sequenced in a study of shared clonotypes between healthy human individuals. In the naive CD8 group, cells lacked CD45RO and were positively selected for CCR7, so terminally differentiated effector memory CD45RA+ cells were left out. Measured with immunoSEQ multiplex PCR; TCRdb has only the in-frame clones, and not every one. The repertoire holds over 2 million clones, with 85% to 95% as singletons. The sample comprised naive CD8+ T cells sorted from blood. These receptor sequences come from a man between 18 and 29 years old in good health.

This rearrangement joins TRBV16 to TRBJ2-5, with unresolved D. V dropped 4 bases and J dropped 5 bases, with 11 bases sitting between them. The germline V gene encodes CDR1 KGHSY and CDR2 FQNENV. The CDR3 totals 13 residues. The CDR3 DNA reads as TGTGCCAGCAGCCCGTCTACGGAGGAGACCCAGTACTTC. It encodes CASSPSTEETQYF.

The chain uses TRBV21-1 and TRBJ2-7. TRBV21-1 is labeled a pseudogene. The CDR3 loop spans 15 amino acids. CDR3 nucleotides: TGTGCCAGCAGCAAAGTCGTCAGTGGGAACTACGAGCAGTACTTC. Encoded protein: CASSKVVSGNYEQYF.

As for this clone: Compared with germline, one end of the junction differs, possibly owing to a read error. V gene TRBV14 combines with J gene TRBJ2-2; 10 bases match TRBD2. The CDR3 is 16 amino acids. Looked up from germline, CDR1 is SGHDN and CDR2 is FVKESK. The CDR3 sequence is CASSQQATSGPGVLFF. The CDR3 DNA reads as TGTGCCAGCAGCCAACAGGCGACTAGCGGGCCGGGGGTGCTGTTTTTT.

The CDR3 DNA reads as TGTGCCAGCAGTTACAGAACAGCTAATGAAAAACTGTTTTTT. Translation: CASSYRTANEKLFF. The chain combines TRBV28 with TRBJ1-4; D uncertain. The germline CDR1 and CDR2 sequences are MDHEN and SYDVKM. The CDR3 covers 14 residues. The V and J ends lost 4 bases and 3 bases respectively, with 9 bases between them.

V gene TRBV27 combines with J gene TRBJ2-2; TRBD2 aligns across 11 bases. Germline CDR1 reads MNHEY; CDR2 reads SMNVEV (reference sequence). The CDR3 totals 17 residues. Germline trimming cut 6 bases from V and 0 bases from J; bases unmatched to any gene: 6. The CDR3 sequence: CASSHIAGGPNTGELFF. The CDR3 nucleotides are TGTGCCAGCAGCCACATAGCGGGAGGGCCGAACACCGGGGAGCTGTTTTTT.

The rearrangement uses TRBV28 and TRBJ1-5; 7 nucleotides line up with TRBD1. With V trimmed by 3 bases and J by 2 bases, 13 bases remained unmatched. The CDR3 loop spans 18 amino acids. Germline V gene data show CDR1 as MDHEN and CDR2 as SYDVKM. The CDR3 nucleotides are TGTGCCAGCAGTTTCAATTGGCGACAGGGAACCCGCAATCAGCCCCAGCATTTT. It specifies CASSFNWRQGTRNQPQHF.

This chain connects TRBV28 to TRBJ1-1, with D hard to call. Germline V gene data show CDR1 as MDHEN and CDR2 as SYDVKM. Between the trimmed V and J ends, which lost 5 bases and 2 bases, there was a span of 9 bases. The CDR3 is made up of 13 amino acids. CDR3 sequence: CASSLDPNTEAFF. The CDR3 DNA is TGTGCCAGCAGTCTGGACCCTAACACTGAAGCTTTCTTT.

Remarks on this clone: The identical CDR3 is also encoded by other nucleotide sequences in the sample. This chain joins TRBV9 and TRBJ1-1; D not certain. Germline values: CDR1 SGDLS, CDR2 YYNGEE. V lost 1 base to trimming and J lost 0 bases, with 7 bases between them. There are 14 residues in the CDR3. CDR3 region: CASSVTVMNTEAFF. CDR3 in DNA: TGTGCCAGCAGCGTAACAGTAATGAACACTGAAGCTTTCTTT.

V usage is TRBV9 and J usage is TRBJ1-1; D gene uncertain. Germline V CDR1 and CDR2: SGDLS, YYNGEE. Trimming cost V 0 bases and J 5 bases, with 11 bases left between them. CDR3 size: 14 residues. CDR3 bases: TGTGCCAGCAGCGTAGTAAGGTCGGGTACTGAAGCTTTCTTT. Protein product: CASSVVRSGTEAFF.

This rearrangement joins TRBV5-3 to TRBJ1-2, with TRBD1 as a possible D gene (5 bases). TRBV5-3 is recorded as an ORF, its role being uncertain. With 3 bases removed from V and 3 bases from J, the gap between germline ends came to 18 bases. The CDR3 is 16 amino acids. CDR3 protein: CARSSDRPQGHYGYTF. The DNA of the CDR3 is TGTGCCAGAAGCTCAGATCGCCCTCAGGGACACTATGGCTACACCTTC.